These 2 T cell receptor beta chains were all obtained from the same sample, sequenced in a study of cytomegalovirus exposure and HLA in healthy donors. The data were produced by immunoSEQ multiplex PCR, yet TCRdb's version contains in-frame clones alone and is incomplete. The table has about 330,000 clones, 75% to 90% seen once. Sequences were obtained from PBMCs. The origin of the receptors is a woman aged 30 to 39 in good health and CMV-seropositive.

V is TRBV10-3 and J is TRBJ2-2; D is possibly TRBD1 (5 bases). V gave up 6 bases and J gave up 7 bases, with 18 bases separating them. Germline-derived CDR1 and CDR2 are ENHRY and SYGVKD. This CDR3 has 15 residues. The CDR3 DNA sequence: TGTGCCATCAGCCAGGGCGTCATTGTCAGCGGGGAGCTGTTTTTT. This gives the protein CAISQGVIVSGELFF.

This clone was observed a few times. The chain combines TRBV4-3 with TRBJ1-2, with D perhaps matching TRBD1 (6 bases). Trimming took off 0 bases at V and 4 bases at J, with 12 bases between the two ends. This CDR3 spans 15 amino acids. Germline CDR1 and CDR2: LGHNA and YSLEER. The CDR3: CASSQDGGGTYGYTF. CDR3 DNA: TGCGCCAGCAGCCAAGATGGAGGGGGGACCTATGGCTACACCTTC.